One and the same sample provided the 18 T cell receptor beta chains below, sequenced in a study of blood T cell repertoires in COVID-19. TCRdb's copy holds only in-frame clones and misses some; the assay was immunoSEQ multiplex PCR. The data hold 25,000 to 30,000 clones, with 70% to 90% observed a single time. Material: peripheral blood. These receptors originate from a human donor in a cohort sampled during active COVID-19.

The V call is TRBV18, the J call TRBJ1-4, with unresolved D. The ends were cut back, 5 bases at V and 0 bases at J, with 13 bases in the middle. The CDR3 spans 16 residues. Germline values: CDR1 KGHSH, CDR2 LQKENI. The chain's CDR3 is CASSTNRVATNEKLFF. The CDR3 bases are TGTGCCAGCTCAACGAACCGGGTTGCAACTAATGAAAAACTGTTTTTT.

The chain has TRBV5-6 and TRBJ2-7; D gene ambiguous. V was shortened by 0 bases and J by 5 bases, with 12 bases between the two germline ends. The CDR3 is 14 residues long. From germline, CDR1 is SGHDT and CDR2 YYEEEE. The CDR3 protein is CASSLVGSGDEQYF. CDR3 sequence (DNA): TGTGCCAGCAGCTTGGTGGGCAGTGGCGACGAGCAGTACTTC.

The chain carries TRBV6-1 and TRBJ1-2, with 7 bases matching TRBD1. From germline, CDR1 is MNHNS and CDR2 SASEGT. The CDR3 is 14 residues long. The J segment lost 1 base and the V segment lost 7 bases, leaving 6 bases of the junction unmatched. The CDR3 DNA follows: TGTGCCAGCAATCTAGGGGGCTATAACTATGGCTACACCTTC. It codes for CASNLGGYNYGYTF.

V usage is TRBV28 and J usage is TRBJ1-5; 8 bases line up with TRBD1. Germline-derived CDR1 and CDR2 are MDHEN and SYDVKM. The CDR3 runs to 14 residues. After removal of 7 bases from V and 5 bases from J, the junction contained 7 bases not matched to a gene. This chain's CDR3 is CASTLQGAHQPQHF. The CDR3 DNA sequence: TGTGCCAGCACTCTCCAGGGGGCCCATCAGCCCCAGCATTTT.

A single count supports this clone. J is TRBJ2-3 and V is TRBV5-6; TRBD2 agrees at 8 bases. This CDR3 is built from 19 residues. Germline loops: CDR1 SGHDT, CDR2 YYEEEE. V gave up 1 base and J gave up 6 bases; unmatched junction bases: 19. The CDR3 nucleotides are TGTGCCAGCAGCTTGTCAGCCTTTTTTTCAGCGGGGGTGGTTGATACGCAGTATTTT. This translates into CASSLSAFFSAGVVDTQYF.

The CDR3 here is CASNRWRGDEGYTF. CDR3 nucleotides: TGTGCCAGCAACCGATGGAGGGGCGACGAGGGCTACACCTTC. The rearrangement joins TRBV6-5 to TRBJ1-2; D is perhaps TRBD1 (5 bases). Germline V gene sequence: CDR1 MNHEY, CDR2 SVGAGI. This CDR3 has 14 residues. V shed 7 bases and J shed 8 bases, with 20 bases lying between them.

The genes are TRBV21-1 and TRBJ2-2; TRBD2 reflects the table's D call only, with no check against the DNA. TRBV21-1 is deemed a pseudogene. The CDR3 spans 15 residues. CDR3 coding DNA: TGTGCCAGCAGCACGCCGGGACTGAACACCGGGGAGCTGTTTTTT. This gives the protein CASSTPGLNTGELFF.

This clone was found once. The chain recombines TRBV28 with TRBJ2-1, with 12 bases lining up with TRBD2. The V segment lost 6 bases and the J segment 5 bases; nucleotides outside the gene matches: 8. The CDR3 has 16 residues. The germline V gene encodes CDR1 MDHEN and CDR2 SYDVKM. CDR3 loop: CASRGTSGLANNEQFF. For the CDR3, the DNA is TGTGCCAGCAGGGGGACTAGCGGGTTGGCTAACAATGAGCAGTTCTTC.

V is TRBV5-8 and J is TRBJ2-7; tentative D call: TRBD2 (7 bases). This CDR3 region has 12 residues. V was clipped by 10 bases and J by 2 bases, with 13 bases between them. Looked up from germline, CDR1 is SGHTS and CDR2 is YDEGEE. DNA of the CDR3: TGTGCCGCGGGGGCTTTTACCTACGAGCAGTACTTC. The encoded protein is CAAGAFTYEQYF.

In regard to this clone: Other DNA sequences from this sample encode an identical CDR3 as well. CDR3 in amino acids: CASSSGQGGQPQHF. In DNA form, the CDR3 reads TGTGCCAGTAGTTCTGGACAGGGAGGTCAGCCCCAGCATTTT. The rearrangement links TRBV19 to TRBJ1-5, with 8 bases matching TRBD1. Germline assignment: CDR1 LNHDA and CDR2 SQIVND (reference sequence). This CDR3 is 14 amino acids long. The V segment lost 5 bases and the J segment 6 bases; nucleotides outside the gene matches: 6.

The chain couples TRBV7-2 to TRBJ2-1; the match to TRBD2 covers 12 bases. V lost 4 bases and J lost 0; bases outside the gene matches: 7. The CDR3 spans 18 residues. The V gene's germline CDR1 is SGHTA and CDR2 FQGNSA. The CDR3 loop is CASSYRLAGGISYNEQFF. As DNA, the CDR3 is TGTGCCAGCAGCTATAGGCTAGCGGGGGGGATCTCCTACAATGAGCAGTTCTTC.

This sequence joins TRBV19 and TRBJ2-2; 11 nucleotides align to TRBD2. The CDR3 consists of 17 residues. Germline values: CDR1 LNHDA, CDR2 SQIVND (reference sequence). V trimming: 4 bases; J trimming: 6 bases; junction bases outside the gene matches: 10. In nucleotides, the CDR3 is TGTGCCAGTAGTACCAGGCTAGCGGGAGGAGGGTCCGGGGAGCTGTTTTTT. As protein: CASSTRLAGGGSGELFF. The whole variable domain, filled in from reference TRBV19 and TRBJ2-2, reads DGGITQSPKYLFRKEGQNVTLSCEQNLNHDAMYWYRQDPGQGLRLIYYSQIVNDFQKGDIAEGYSVSREKKESFPLTVTSAQKNPTAFYLCASSTRLAGGGSGELFFGEGSRLTVL.

In its sample, this clone was seen once. The V gene is TRBV4-2, the J gene TRBJ2-5, with 7 bases fitting TRBD1. After removal of 1 base from V and 4 bases from J, the junction contained 6 bases not matched to a gene. The CDR3 has 15 residues. CDR1 is LGHNA and CDR2 is YNFKEQ in the germline V gene. CDR3 nucleotides: TGTGCCAGCAGCCAAGGAACAGGGGCAGCAGAGACCCAGTACTTC. Translation: CASSQGTGAAETQYF.

This rearrangement joins TRBV24-1 to TRBJ1-5; D gene uncertain. This CDR3 has 14 amino acids. CDR1 and CDR2 (germline): KGHDR, SFDVKD. Trimming shortened V by 3 bases and J by 1 base, and 6 bases separated the two germline ends. The CDR3 DNA reads as TGTGCCACCAGTGATACCCGGAGCAATCAGCCCCAGCATTTT. It specifies CATSDTRSNQPQHF.

This CDR3 reads CATSARQGKDEKLFF. The DNA of the CDR3 is TGTGCCACCAGCGCCCGACAGGGGAAGGATGAAAAACTGTTTTTT. V gene TRBV24-1 combines with J gene TRBJ1-4; 8 bases match TRBD1. Per the germline V gene, CDR1 is KGHDR and CDR2 is SFDVKD. With 7 bases clipped from V and 6 bases from J, the junction kept 9 bases outside the gene matches. The CDR3 runs 15 residues.

This clone was detected only a few times. V is TRBV7-9 and J is TRBJ2-2; 9 nucleotides align to TRBD1. The J segment lost 5 bases and the V segment lost 2 bases, leaving 3 bases of the junction unmatched. CDR1 and CDR2 from the germline V gene are SEHNR and FQNEAQ (reference sequence). The CDR3 has 15 residues. The CDR3 sequence: CASSLFGQGTGELFF. Here the CDR3 DNA reads TGTGCCAGCAGCTTATTCGGACAGGGGACCGGGGAGCTGTTTTTT.

The chain uses TRBV28 and TRBJ2-7, with D perhaps TRBD1 (6 bases). CDR3 length: 14 residues. Germline V gene data show CDR1 as MDHEN and CDR2 as SYDVKM. V gave up 5 bases and J gave up 1 base, with 12 bases separating them. The CDR3 loop is CASSPQGQSYEQYF. Here the CDR3 DNA reads TGTGCCAGCAGTCCCCAGGGACAATCCTACGAGCAGTACTTC.

CDR3 sequence: CASSLIEAGGNSPLHF. DNA of the CDR3: TGCGCCAGCAGCTTAATTGAGGCAGGGGGGAATTCACCCCTCCACTTT. The chain links TRBV5-1 to TRBJ1-6, with TRBD1 identical over 7 bases. Germline V gives CDR1 SGHRS, CDR2 YFSETQ. The CDR3 consists of 16 residues. Trimming cost V 2 bases and J 7 bases; bases outside gene matches: 9. Together with reference TRBV5-1 and TRBJ1-6, the CDR3 gives the full variable domain: KAGVTQTPRYLIKTRGQQVTLSCSPISGHRSVSWYQQTPGQGLQFLFEYFSETQRNKGNFPGRFSGRQFSNSRSEMNVSTLELGDSALYLCASSLIEAGGNSPLHFGNGTRLTVT.